Below are 28 T cell receptor beta chains sequenced from a single sample in a study of response to subunit inactivated influenza vaccine. TCRdb passed the RT-PCR reads through MiXCR, listing each CDR3 protein once. The profile shows 560,000 or so distinct CDR3 sequences, 7.6% of them singletons. Sequenced material: PBMCs from blood, taken around 25 months after vaccination. Receptor source: a man aged 45-69 years who received an inactivated influenza vaccine.

This clonotype was picked up a small number of times. The V and J genes are TRBV12-3 or TRBV12-4 and TRBJ1-5; D is undetermined. V was trimmed by 3 bases and J by 3 bases, leaving 9 bases between them. CDR3 length equals 14 residues. The chain's CDR3 is CASSLGGLNQPQHF. The CDR3 bases are TGTGCCAGCAGTTTGGGAGGTCTCAATCAGCCCCAGCATTTT.

This clonotype was seen only a few times. The V and J genes are TRBV28 and TRBJ2-3; possibly TRBD2 for D (6 bases). Germline loops: CDR1 MDHEN, CDR2 SYDVKM. Trimming stripped 6 bases from V and 5 bases from J, with 24 bases between. The CDR3 is 17 residues long. This CDR3 is CASSWIKEGGVKDTQYF. The CDR3 DNA follows: TGTGCCAGCAGCTGGATTAAGGAGGGAGGAGTCAAAGATACGCAGTATTTT.

The CDR3 nucleotides are TGCGCCAGCAGCCAGGCTGACTTGGCAGATACGCAGTATTTT. This translates into CASSQADLADTQYF. The chain links TRBV4-3 to TRBJ2-3; D gene unclear. The germline CDR1 and CDR2 sequences are LGHNA and YSLEER. Deletions cut 3 bases from V and 4 bases from J, with 11 bases between. The CDR3 sequence is 14 residues long.

This clonotype was recorded many times. The genes are TRBV12-3 or TRBV12-4 and TRBJ1-1; D gene uncertain. This CDR3 has 13 amino acids. The V end lost 4 bases, the J end lost 4 bases, and 10 bases lay between the germline ends. CDR3 amino acids: CASSSTRATEAFF. CDR3 nucleotides: TGTGCCAGCAGTTCCACGCGGGCCACTGAAGCTTTCTTT.

This clonotype was observed many times. The chain combines TRBV15 with TRBJ2-7; D not certain. This CDR3 is built from 13 residues. V lost 0 bases and J 5 bases, leaving 8 bases between the germline ends. Germline CDR1 LNHNV, CDR2 YYDKDF (reference sequence). The CDR3 protein is CATSRDLLHEQYF. As DNA, the CDR3 is TGTGCCACCAGCAGAGATCTCCTGCACGAGCAGTACTTC.

The chain employs TRBV7-8 and TRBJ1-3, with 8 positions matching TRBD1. V lost 5 bases and J lost 0; bases outside the gene matches: 3. From germline, CDR1 is SGHVS and CDR2 FQNEAQ. This CDR3 has 15 amino acids. CDR3 loop: CASSQGATSGNTIYF. DNA of the CDR3: TGTGCCAGCAGCCAGGGGGCAACCTCTGGAAACACCATATATTTT.

The table lists this clonotype with a few counts. The rearrangement uses TRBV14 and TRBJ2-4; D not resolved. The germline gives CDR1 SGHDN, CDR2 FVKESK. This CDR3 has 14 amino acids. Trimming shortened V by 2 bases and J by 10 bases, and 15 bases separated the two germline ends. In DNA, the CDR3 is TGTGCCAGCAGCCAACCCGGGCCCGGACGGATTCAGTACTTC. This translates into CASSQPGPGRIQYF.

The chain couples TRBV11-3 to TRBJ2-5, with D possibly being TRBD2 (6 bases). The ends were cut back, 3 bases at V and 0 bases at J, with 11 bases in the middle. CDR1 SGHNT and CDR2 YENEEA come from the germline V gene. The CDR3 covers 15 residues. Here the CDR3 DNA reads TGTGCCAGCAGCTTGGGCGGGACCGACCAAGAGACCCAGTACTTC. Its translation is CASSLGGTDQETQYF. Combining the CDR3 with reference TRBV11-3 and TRBJ2-5 gives the whole variable domain EAGVVQSPRYKIIEKKQPVAFWCNPISGHNTLYWYLQNLGQGPELLIRYENEEAVDDSQLPKDRFSAERLKGVDSTLKIQPAELGDSAVYLCASSLGGTDQETQYFGPGTRLLVL.

CDR3 nucleotide sequence: TGTGCCACCAGCAGGGGGGTAGCGGGAGGCCGGGGTGAGCAGTTCTTC. Its protein is CATSRGVAGGRGEQFF. This chain connects TRBV15 to TRBJ2-1, with TRBD2 matching 10 bases. Germline values: CDR1 LNHNV, CDR2 YYDKDF (reference sequence). This CDR3 has 16 residues. V gave up 3 bases and J gave up 9 bases; unmatched junction bases: 11.

This chain links TRBV27 with TRBJ2-7; D is unresolved. Trimming cost V 5 bases and J 0 bases, with 17 bases left between them. Germline lookup yields CDR1 MNHEY and CDR2 SMNVEV (reference sequence). The CDR3 contains 16 residues. CDR3 amino acids: CASSPQLTVSSYEQYF. The CDR3 DNA reads TGTGCCAGCAGTCCACAATTGACGGTCAGCTCCTACGAGCAGTACTTC.

V gene TRBV5-1 combines with J gene TRBJ2-5, with 9 bases aligning to TRBD2. V lost 2 bases and J lost 5; bases outside the gene matches: 4. Germline CDR1 reads SGHRS; CDR2 reads YFSETQ. The CDR3 length is 14 residues. The CDR3 DNA is TGCGCCAGCAGCTTATTCAGCGGGAGGGAGACCCAGTACTTC. It encodes CASSLFSGRETQYF.

In its sample, this clonotype was seen a few times. This sequence joins TRBV5-4 and TRBJ1-1; TRBD1 might be the D (6 bases). In germline, CDR1 is SGHNT, CDR2 YYREEE (reference sequence). The CDR3 consists of 16 residues. Trimming took off 4 bases at V and 5 bases at J, with 21 bases between the two ends. The CDR3 bases are TGTGCCAGCAGCGCCAGTGGGGGCCTGACCTGGACTGAAGCTTTCTTT. Its translation is CASSASGGLTWTEAFF.

This chain uses TRBV5-1 with TRBJ2-1; 12 bases are a match to TRBD1. CDR3 size: 15 residues. The germline V gene has CDR1 SGHRS and CDR2 YFSETQ. V dropped 7 bases and J dropped 8; count of bases not matched to a gene: 10. This CDR3 is CASGKPGQGADEQFF. The CDR3 nucleotides read TGCGCCAGCGGAAAACCGGGACAGGGGGCGGATGAGCAGTTCTTC. The full variable domain, in which reference TRBV5-1 and TRBJ2-1 provide the parts outside the CDR3, is KAGVTQTPRYLIKTRGQQVTLSCSPISGHRSVSWYQQTPGQGLQFLFEYFSETQRNKGNFPGRFSGRQFSNSRSEMNVSTLELGDSALYLCASGKPGQGADEQFFGPGTRLTVL.

This clonotype was detected ten times or more. J is TRBJ1-2 and V is TRBV4-2; D is unclear. The CDR3 runs 13 residues. The V gene lost 1 base and the J gene lost 2 bases, with 5 bases spanning the gap. Germline V gene sequence: CDR1 LGHNA, CDR2 YNFKEQ. CDR3 DNA: TGTGCCAGCAGCCAAGGGCCCAACTATGGCTACACCTTC. Translating it yields CASSQGPNYGYTF.

This clonotype has more than one count but fewer than ten. The V call is TRBV12-3 or TRBV12-4, the J call TRBJ1-2; D might be TRBD1 (6 bases). CDR3 length equals 13 residues. Deletions cut 5 bases from V and 7 bases from J, with 14 bases between. In DNA form, the CDR3 reads TGTGCCAGCAGTCAACAGGGTACTGGTGGCTACACCTTC. Amino acids: CASSQQGTGGYTF.

This clonotype came up a few times. V gene TRBV28 combines with J gene TRBJ2-2; TRBD1 aligns across 7 bases. J was trimmed by 5 bases and V by 2 bases; bases with no gene match: 5. Per germline, CDR1 MDHEN and CDR2 SYDVKM. The CDR3 totals 15 residues. CDR3 nucleotides: TGTGCCAGCAGTTTAAAGGGGGCAGTAACCGGGGAGCTGTTTTTT. This gives the protein CASSLKGAVTGELFF. The full variable domain, its missing parts supplied by reference TRBV28 and TRBJ2-2, is DVKVTQSSRYLVKRTGEKVFLECVQDMDHENMFWYRQDPGLGLRLIYFSYDVKMKEKGDIPEGYSVSREKKERFSLILESASTNQTSMYLCASSLKGAVTGELFFGEGSRLTVL.

CDR3 in DNA: TGCAGTGCCCCCTTAGGGGGAAGCAATCAGCCCCAGCATTTT. This encodes CSAPLGGSNQPQHF. The chain joins TRBV20-1 to TRBJ1-5, with D possibly TRBD1 on 6 matching bases. This CDR3 has 14 residues. Per germline, CDR1 DFQATT and CDR2 SNEGSKA (reference sequence). Trimming left V 6 bases short and J 1 base short, with 13 bases between.

The V gene is TRBV4-1, the J gene TRBJ1-5; the match to TRBD1 covers 8 bases. The CDR3 is 16 residues long. Germline CDR1 is MGHRA and CDR2 is YSYEKL. The junction had 6 bases not matched to a gene; V was cut back by 5 bases and J by 0 bases. CDR3 loop: CASSALGQDSNQPQHF. The CDR3 coding sequence is TGCGCCAGCAGCGCACTGGGACAGGATAGCAATCAGCCCCAGCATTTT.

The rearrangement uses TRBV4-3 and TRBJ2-2; TRBD2 matches 9 bases. CDR1 and CDR2 from the germline V gene are LGHNA and YSLEER. The CDR3 is made up of 19 amino acids. The trim removed 0 bases at V and 0 bases at J, leaving 8 bases unmatched. DNA for the CDR3: TGCGCCAGCAGCCAAGATCTGGTAGCGGGGGCCTCGAACACCGGGGAGCTGTTTTTT. Its translation: CASSQDLVAGASNTGELFF.

The V gene is TRBV20-1, the J gene TRBJ1-1; D unresolved. Trimming took 1 base from V and 3 from J, leaving 15 bases between them. The CDR3 sequence is 15 residues long. Germline V gives CDR1 DFQATT, CDR2 SNEGSKA (reference sequence). The CDR3 DNA reads as TGCAGTGCTAGAGGGTTCACGGACGGGGACACTGAAGCTTTCTTT. It translates to CSARGFTDGDTEAFF.

In this sample, this clonotype turned up a few times. The chain couples TRBV6-2 or TRBV6-3 to TRBJ2-1; TRBD2 aligns across 14 bases. V dropped 5 bases and J dropped 3; count of bases not matched to a gene: 15. The CDR3 length is 20 residues. Germline V CDR1 and CDR2: MNHEY, SVGEGT. The CDR3 sequence: CASSPLTSGGALSNYNEQFF. The CDR3 bases are TGTGCCAGCAGTCCCCTGACTAGCGGGGGGGCCCTCAGCAACTACAATGAGCAGTTCTTC.

The chain's CDR3 is CAWSTGSALRAQYF. The DNA of the CDR3 is TGTGCCTGGAGTACCGGATCGGCATTGAGGGCGCAGTATTTT. The chain is built from TRBV30 and TRBJ2-3; D is possibly TRBD2 (5 bases). Trimming pared 2 bases from V and 10 bases from J, leaving 19 bases between. The germline CDR1 and CDR2 sequences are GTSNPN and SVGIG (reference sequence). There are 14 residues in the CDR3.

This chain uses TRBV10-3 with TRBJ2-7; 10 bases fit TRBD1. Germline CDR1 reads ENHRY; CDR2 reads SYGVKD. This CDR3 has 19 residues. V trimming: 5 bases; J trimming: 4 bases; junction bases outside the gene matches: 20. The CDR3 loop is CAISKHAGTGDARGYEQYF. Written as DNA, the CDR3 is TGTGCCATCAGTAAACACGCCGGGACAGGGGACGCGAGAGGGTACGAGCAGTACTTC.

This clonotype was observed at least ten times. This chain uses TRBV6-1 with TRBJ2-7, with D perhaps TRBD1 (6 bases). The length of the CDR3 is 14 residues. The ends were cut back, 5 bases at V and 1 base at J, with 12 bases in the middle. Germline CDR1 is MNHNS and CDR2 is SASEGT. CDR3 region: CASSRDTVSYEQYF. Written as DNA, the CDR3 is TGTGCCAGCAGTCGGGACACCGTTTCCTACGAGCAGTACTTC.

This clonotype was counted ten times or more. This rearrangement joins TRBV3-1 to TRBJ1-5, with D unresolved. This CDR3 contains 13 residues. Germline CDR1 reads LGHDT; CDR2 reads YNNKEL (reference sequence). V was trimmed by 4 bases and J by 6 bases, leaving 10 bases between them. DNA of the CDR3: TGTGCCAGCAGCCTCAGTAGGAGTCAGCCCCAGCATTTT. It specifies CASSLSRSQPQHF.

This clonotype has more than one count but fewer than ten. The chain joins TRBV25-1 to TRBJ2-1; D is ambiguous. Germline CDR1 MGHDK, CDR2 SYGVNS. This CDR3 is 12 amino acids long. With 6 bases removed from V and 8 bases from J, the gap between germline ends came to 11 bases. As DNA, the CDR3 is TGTGCCAGCAGAGCCCCCTCCTATGAGCAGTTCTTC. As protein: CASRAPSYEQFF.

The chain uses TRBV9 and TRBJ2-5; 7 bases map to TRBD2. V gave up 1 base and J gave up 2 bases; unmatched junction bases: 2. CDR1 and CDR2 from the germline V gene are SGDLS and YYNGEE. The CDR3 totals 14 residues. The DNA of the CDR3 is TGTGCCAGCAGCGTATACGGGGGGCAAGAGACCCAGTACTTC. Amino acid sequence: CASSVYGGQETQYF.

The genes are TRBV4-2 and TRBJ2-1; D tentatively fits TRBD1 or TRBD2 (6 bases each). The germline V and J ends were trimmed by 4 bases and 2 bases, with 15 bases remaining between them. Germline loops: CDR1 LGHNA, CDR2 YNFKEQ. This CDR3 contains 16 residues. CDR3 sequence reads: CASSPHRDSPYNEQFF. CDR3 sequence (DNA): TGTGCCAGCAGCCCACACAGGGACTCCCCCTACAATGAGCAGTTCTTC.